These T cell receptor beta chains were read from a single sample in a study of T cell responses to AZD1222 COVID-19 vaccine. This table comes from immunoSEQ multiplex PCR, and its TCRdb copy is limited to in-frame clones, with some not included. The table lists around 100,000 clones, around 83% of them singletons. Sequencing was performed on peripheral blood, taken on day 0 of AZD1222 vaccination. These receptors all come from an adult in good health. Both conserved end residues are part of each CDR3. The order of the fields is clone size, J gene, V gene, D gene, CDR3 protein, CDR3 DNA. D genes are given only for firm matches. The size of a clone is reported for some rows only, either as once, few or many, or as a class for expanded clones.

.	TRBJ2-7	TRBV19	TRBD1	CASSQQGVVYEQYF	TGTGCCAGTAGTCAACAGGGGGTTGTCTACGAGCAGTACTTC
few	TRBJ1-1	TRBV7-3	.	CASSLSRALNTEAFF	TGTGCCAGCAGCTTAAGCAGGGCCCTGAACACTGAAGCTTTCTTT
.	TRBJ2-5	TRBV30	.	CAWSVAGRETQYF	TGTGCCTGGAGTGTAGCAGGGAGGGAGACCCAGTACTTC
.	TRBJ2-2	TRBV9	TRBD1	CASSVGQGGTGELFF	TGTGCCAGCAGCGTAGGACAGGGTGGGACCGGGGAGCTGTTTTTT
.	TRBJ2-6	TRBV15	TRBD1	CATGQGSSGANVLTF	TGTGCCACCGGACAGGGAAGCTCTGGGGCCAACGTCCTGACTTTC
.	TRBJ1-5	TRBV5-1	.	CASSLTAGRQPQHF	TGCGCCAGCAGCTTGACCGCCGGGAGGCAGCCCCAGCATTTT
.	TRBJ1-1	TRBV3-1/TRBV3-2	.	CASSQVSGVEAFF	TGTGCCAGCAGCCAAGTGTCGGGAGTTGAGGCTTTCTTT
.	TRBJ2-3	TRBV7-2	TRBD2	CASSLGLAGGVGDTQYF	TGTGCCAGCAGCTTGGGACTAGCGGGAGGGGTTGGTGATACGCAGTATTTT
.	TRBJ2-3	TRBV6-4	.	CASSLTGVTTDTQYF	TGTGCCAGCAGTCTGACTGGAGTTACCACAGATACGCAGTATTTT
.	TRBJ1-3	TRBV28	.	CASREVGETGNTIYF	TGTGCCAGCAGGGAGGTGGGAGAAACTGGAAACACCATATATTTT
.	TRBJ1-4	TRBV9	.	CASSLSRDTTNEKLFF	TGTGCCAGCAGCCTATCCCGGGACACGACTAATGAAAAACTGTTTTTT
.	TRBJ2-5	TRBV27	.	CATGAVSETQYF	TGTGCCACCGGGGCGGTTTCGGAGACCCAGTACTTC
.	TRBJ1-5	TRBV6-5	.	CASRTVNQPQHF	TGTGCCAGCAGGACGGTTAATCAGCCCCAGCATTTT
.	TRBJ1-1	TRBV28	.	CASSEGNTEAFF	TGTGCCAGCAGCGAGGGAAACACTGAAGCTTTCTTT
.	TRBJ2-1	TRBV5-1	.	CASSPRVNEQFF	TGCGCCAGCAGCCCAAGGGTCAATGAGCAGTTCTTC
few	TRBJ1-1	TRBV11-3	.	CASSTGPTNTEAFF	TGTGCCAGCAGCACGGGACCGACGAACACTGAAGCTTTCTTT
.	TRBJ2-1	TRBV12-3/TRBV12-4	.	CASSTGVNEQFF	TGTGCCAGCAGTACGGGCGTCAATGAGCAGTTCTTC
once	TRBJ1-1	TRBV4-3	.	CASSHLQQDTEAFF	TGCGCCAGCAGCCACCTACAGCAGGACACTGAAGCTTTCTTT
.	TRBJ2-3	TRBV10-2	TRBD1	CASSESKGAGTDTQYF	TGCGCCAGCAGTGAGTCGAAGGGGGCGGGCACAGATACGCAGTATTTT
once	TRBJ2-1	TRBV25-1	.	CASSATGTGSYNEQFF	TGTGCCAGCAGTGCGACCGGGACCGGCTCCTACAATGAGCAGTTCTTC
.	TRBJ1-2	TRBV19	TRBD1	CASSIDSQGDYGYTF	TGTGCCAGTAGTATAGATAGTCAGGGGGACTATGGCTACACCTTC
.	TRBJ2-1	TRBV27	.	CASRFVGTSYNEQFF	TGTGCCAGCAGGTTCGTGGGAACATCCTACAATGAGCAGTTCTTC
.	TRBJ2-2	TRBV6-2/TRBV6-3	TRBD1	CASSPPRQGALDTGELFF	TGTGCCAGCAGTCCACCGAGACAGGGGGCATTGGACACCGGGGAGCTGTTTTTT
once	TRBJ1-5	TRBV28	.	CASSLSPPSQPQHF	TGTGCCAGCAGTTTAAGTCCTCCCAGTCAGCCCCAGCATTTT
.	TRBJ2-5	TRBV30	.	CAWSRSNQETQYF	TGTGCCTGGAGTAGGAGCAACCAAGAGACCCAGTACTTC
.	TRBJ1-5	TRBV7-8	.	CASSLGRRDRRSYSNQPQHF	TGTGCCAGCAGCTTGGGGCGACGGGACCGCAGATCCTATAGCAATCAGCCCCAGCATTTT
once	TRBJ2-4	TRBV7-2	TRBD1	CASSIPQGAKNIQYF	TGTGCCAGCAGCATCCCACAGGGGGCCAAAAACATTCAGTACTTC
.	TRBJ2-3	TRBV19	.	CASSLQGGREVGTDTQYF	TGTGCCAGTAGCCTCCAGGGGGGCCGGGAGGTCGGCACAGATACGCAGTATTTT
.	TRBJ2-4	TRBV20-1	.	CSAGPLNIQYF	TGCAGTGCAGGGCCTTTAAACATTCAGTACTTC
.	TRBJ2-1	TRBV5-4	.	CASSGRVGSSSYNEQFF	TGTGCCAGCAGCGGACGAGTTGGCTCGAGCTCCTACAATGAGCAGTTCTTC
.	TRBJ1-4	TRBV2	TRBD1	CASSETGRGLEKLFF	TGTGCCAGCAGTGAAACAGGCAGGGGGCTTGAAAAACTGTTTTTT
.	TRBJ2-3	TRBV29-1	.	CSAMTTPSTDTQYF	TGCAGCGCTATGACTACCCCTAGCACAGATACGCAGTATTTT
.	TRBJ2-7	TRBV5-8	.	CASSLAIGGYEQYF	TGTGCCAGCAGCTTGGCCATAGGGGGGTACGAGCAGTACTTC
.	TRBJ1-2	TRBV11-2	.	CASSQRRFLGNGYTF	TGTGCCAGCAGTCAGAGACGTTTTTTGGGTAATGGCTACACCTTC
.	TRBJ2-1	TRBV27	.	CASSLPASSYNEQFF	TGTGCCAGCAGTTTACCGGCCAGCTCCTACAATGAGCAGTTCTTC
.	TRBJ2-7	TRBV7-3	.	CASSLLAAQGEQYF	TGTGCCAGCAGCTTATTAGCGGCCCAGGGCGAGCAGTACTTC
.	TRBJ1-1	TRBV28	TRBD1	CASRTGGPTEAFF	TGTGCCAGCAGAACAGGGGGCCCGACTGAAGCTTTCTTT
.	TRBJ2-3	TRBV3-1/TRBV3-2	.	CASSQANTDTQYF	TGTGCCAGCAGCCAAGCTAACACAGATACGCAGTATTTT
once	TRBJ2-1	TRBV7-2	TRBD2	CASSFASGDREQFF	TGTGCCAGCAGCTTCGCTAGCGGGGATCGCGAGCAGTTCTTC
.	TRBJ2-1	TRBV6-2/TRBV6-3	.	CASSTTYEGQFF	TGTGCCAGCAGCACCACTTATGAGGGGCAGTTCTTC